These T cell receptor beta chains were read from a single sample in a study of beta chain features in type 1 diabetes. Method: immunoSEQ multiplex PCR; TCRdb's copy keeps in-frame clones and lacks some. The sample lists a few hundred thousand clones; roughly 13% were seen once. Sample: naive CD4+ T cells from blood. Receptors were obtained from a woman under 30 with type 1 diabetes. The CDR3 runs from the conserved cysteine through the conserved F or W. Fields, in order: J gene, D gene, V gene, CDR3 length, clone size, CDR3 DNA, CDR3 protein. The D gene is left open where the match is weak. The size entry is marked missing in some rows and otherwise reads once, few, many or a size class.

j_gene: TRBJ2-7; d_gene: NA; v_gene: TRBV19; len: 14; abundance: few; CDR3nt: TGTGCCAGTAGTCTACAGGGGGAGGGCTACGAGCAGTACTTC; CDR3aa: CASSLQGEGYEQYF
j_gene: TRBJ1-2; d_gene: NA; v_gene: TRBV5-4; len: 14; abundance: once; CDR3nt: TGTGCCAGCAGCTCGGTGCAGGCTAACTATGGCTACACCTTC; CDR3aa: CASSSVQANYGYTF
j_gene: TRBJ2-1; d_gene: NA; v_gene: TRBV7-9; len: 16; abundance: NA; CDR3nt: TGTGCCAGCAGCTTAGTTCCAGTAGCATCGGTCAATGAGCAGTTCTTC; CDR3aa: CASSLVPVASVNEQFF
j_gene: TRBJ2-5; d_gene: NA; v_gene: TRBV7-9; len: 14; abundance: NA; CDR3nt: TGTGCCAGCAGCTTAGCGGGAGTCCAAGAGACCCAGTACTTC; CDR3aa: CASSLAGVQETQYF
j_gene: TRBJ2-2; d_gene: TRBD2; v_gene: TRBV2; len: 16; abundance: NA; CDR3nt: TGTGCCAGCAGCCCCCTAGCGGCTGCGAACACCGGGGAGCTGTTTTTT; CDR3aa: CASSPLAAANTGELFF
j_gene: TRBJ2-5; d_gene: NA; v_gene: TRBV29-1; len: 15; abundance: NA; CDR3nt: TGCAGCGTTGATGTTAGCGGATTTCGAAGAGAGACCCAGTACTTC; CDR3aa: CSVDVSGFRRETQYF
j_gene: TRBJ2-1; d_gene: NA; v_gene: TRBV7-2; len: 11; abundance: NA; CDR3nt: TGTGCCAGCAGCAGCTGGGGCGGTTGGTTCTTC; CDR3aa: CASSSWGGWFF
j_gene: TRBJ2-3; d_gene: TRBD1; v_gene: TRBV2; len: 16; abundance: NA; CDR3nt: TGTGCCAGCAGTTATCCGGGACAGGGAGCGAGGGATACGCAGTATTTT; CDR3aa: CASSYPGQGARDTQYF
j_gene: TRBJ1-2; d_gene: NA; v_gene: TRBV25-1; len: 12; abundance: few; CDR3nt: TGTGCCAGCAGTGAGAGGGTGGGGGGCTACACCTTC; CDR3aa: CASSERVGGYTF
j_gene: TRBJ2-5; d_gene: TRBD2; v_gene: TRBV7-2; len: 14; abundance: NA; CDR3nt: TGTGCCAGCAGCCCTCAACTAGCGGAAGAGACCCAGTACTTC; CDR3aa: CASSPQLAEETQYF
j_gene: TRBJ2-1; d_gene: NA; v_gene: TRBV5-1; len: 19; abundance: few; CDR3nt: TGCGCCAGCAGCTTCTTCTCCGCTAGAACGGGACTCCGCTACAATGAGCAGTTCTTC; CDR3aa: CASSFFSARTGLRYNEQFF
j_gene: TRBJ1-2; d_gene: NA; v_gene: TRBV27; len: 14; abundance: few; CDR3nt: TGTGCCAGCAGTTCCCGACAGAGTACCTATGGCTACACCTTC; CDR3aa: CASSSRQSTYGYTF
j_gene: TRBJ2-1; d_gene: NA; v_gene: TRBV9; len: 16; abundance: few; CDR3nt: TGTGCCAGCAGCTCGGGACACCCGTACAAAGACAATGAGCAGTTCTTC; CDR3aa: CASSSGHPYKDNEQFF
j_gene: TRBJ1-2; d_gene: TRBD1; v_gene: TRBV27; len: 15; abundance: NA; CDR3nt: TGTGCCAGCAGTTCTTTGACAGGGTCCGACTATGGCTACACCTTC; CDR3aa: CASSSLTGSDYGYTF
j_gene: TRBJ2-1; d_gene: NA; v_gene: TRBV11-2; len: 17; abundance: NA; CDR3nt: TGTGCCAGCAGCTTAGGGGGCGGGGCACGCTCCTACAATGAGCAGTTCTTC; CDR3aa: CASSLGGGARSYNEQFF
j_gene: TRBJ2-5; d_gene: TRBD2; v_gene: TRBV11-2; len: 15; abundance: few; CDR3nt: TGTGCCAGCAGCCCGGGAGCGGGAGGACAAGAGACCCAGTACTTC; CDR3aa: CASSPGAGGQETQYF
j_gene: TRBJ2-1; d_gene: NA; v_gene: TRBV23-1; len: 16; abundance: few; CDR3nt: TGCGCCAGCAGTCCCGTCCCCCGGACTTACTACAATGAGCAGTTCTTC; CDR3aa: CASSPVPRTYYNEQFF
j_gene: TRBJ2-6; d_gene: NA; v_gene: TRBV21-1; len: 18; abundance: few; CDR3nt: TGTGCCAGCAGCAAAGTACGTCGACAGGGCTCTGGGGCCAACGTCCTGACTTTC; CDR3aa: CASSKVRRQGSGANVLTF
j_gene: TRBJ2-3; d_gene: NA; v_gene: TRBV4-2; len: 14; abundance: few; CDR3nt: TGTGCCAGCAGCCAAGATCAATCAGCAGATACGCAGTATTTT; CDR3aa: CASSQDQSADTQYF
j_gene: TRBJ2-3; d_gene: NA; v_gene: TRBV21-1; len: 15; abundance: NA; CDR3nt: TGTGCCGTCAAGGGTTCCCCTTGGACAACAGATACGCAGTATTTT; CDR3aa: CAVKGSPWTTDTQYF
j_gene: TRBJ1-5; d_gene: NA; v_gene: TRBV18; len: 13; abundance: NA; CDR3nt: TGTGCCAGCTCCGGAGGAGGCAATCAGCCCCAGCATTTT; CDR3aa: CASSGGGNQPQHF
j_gene: TRBJ2-3; d_gene: NA; v_gene: TRBV29-1; len: 11; abundance: many; CDR3nt: TGCAGCGTGGCCCCATCAGATACGCAGTATTTT; CDR3aa: CSVAPSDTQYF
j_gene: TRBJ1-5; d_gene: TRBD1; v_gene: TRBV28; len: 15; abundance: NA; CDR3nt: TGTGCCAGCAGTTTTTGGACAGGGACCAATCAGCCCCAGCATTTT; CDR3aa: CASSFWTGTNQPQHF
j_gene: TRBJ2-1; d_gene: TRBD2; v_gene: TRBV7-2; len: 14; abundance: few; CDR3nt: TGTGCCAGCAGCCCTGGGACTAGCGGGAGGGCCGCGTTCTTC; CDR3aa: CASSPGTSGRAAFF
j_gene: TRBJ2-6; d_gene: NA; v_gene: TRBV19; len: 13; abundance: NA; CDR3nt: TGTGCCAGTGTCGGCTCTGGGGCCAACGTCCTGACTTTC; CDR3aa: CASVGSGANVLTF
j_gene: TRBJ2-5; d_gene: TRBD1; v_gene: TRBV15; len: 14; abundance: few; CDR3nt: TGTGCCACCAGCATTGACAGGGTTCCGCGGAGCCAGTACTTC; CDR3aa: CATSIDRVPRSQYF
j_gene: TRBJ2-3; d_gene: NA; v_gene: TRBV19; len: 15; abundance: NA; CDR3nt: TGTGCCAGTACTCAATCCAGGGCGGCGGCAGATACGCAGTATTTT; CDR3aa: CASTQSRAAADTQYF
j_gene: TRBJ2-2; d_gene: TRBD1; v_gene: TRBV9; len: 15; abundance: NA; CDR3nt: TGTGCCAGCAGCGTGACAGGGCCGAACACCGGGGAGCTGTTTTTT; CDR3aa: CASSVTGPNTGELFF
j_gene: TRBJ2-7; d_gene: NA; v_gene: TRBV2; len: 10; abundance: few; CDR3nt: TGTGCCAGCGGAGACTACGAGCAGTACTTC; CDR3aa: CASGDYEQYF
j_gene: TRBJ2-1; d_gene: TRBD2; v_gene: TRBV5-1; len: 15; abundance: NA; CDR3nt: TGCGCCAGCAGCTTAATAGCGGGAGCCTACAATGAGCAGTTCTTC; CDR3aa: CASSLIAGAYNEQFF
j_gene: TRBJ2-3; d_gene: TRBD2; v_gene: TRBV28; len: 14; abundance: few; CDR3nt: TGTGCCAGCGGGACTAGCGGAAGCACAGATACGCAGTATTTT; CDR3aa: CASGTSGSTDTQYF
j_gene: TRBJ2-1; d_gene: TRBD2; v_gene: TRBV29-1; len: 14; abundance: few; CDR3nt: TGCAGCGTTGATCTAGCGGGAGTAGCGGCTGAGCAGTTCTTC; CDR3aa: CSVDLAGVAAEQFF
j_gene: TRBJ1-1; d_gene: NA; v_gene: TRBV4-3; len: 15; abundance: NA; CDR3nt: TGCGCCAGCAGCCGACAAGCAGGGTTAGGAACTGAAGCTTTCTTT; CDR3aa: CASSRQAGLGTEAFF
j_gene: TRBJ1-3; d_gene: NA; v_gene: TRBV28; len: 18; abundance: few; CDR3nt: TGTGCCAGCAGTTTGCTGGGATTTTCGGACTCTGGGGGAAACACCATATATTTT; CDR3aa: CASSLLGFSDSGGNTIYF
j_gene: TRBJ2-1; d_gene: TRBD2; v_gene: TRBV7-7; len: 16; abundance: few; CDR3nt: TGTGCCAGCAGCTTAGCGGCTAGCGGGACGTACAATGAGCAGTTCTTC; CDR3aa: CASSLAASGTYNEQFF
j_gene: TRBJ2-3; d_gene: TRBD2; v_gene: TRBV28; len: 17; abundance: few; CDR3nt: TGTGCCAGCAGTCCCCCCATAGCAGCGGGAGATACAGATACGCAGTATTTT; CDR3aa: CASSPPIAAGDTDTQYF
j_gene: TRBJ2-1; d_gene: TRBD2; v_gene: TRBV9; len: 16; abundance: NA; CDR3nt: TGTGCCAGCAGCAACCGACTAGCGGGAGTACCAAATGAGCAGTTCTTC; CDR3aa: CASSNRLAGVPNEQFF
j_gene: TRBJ1-5; d_gene: NA; v_gene: TRBV19; len: 17; abundance: NA; CDR3nt: TGTGCCAGTAGTATCCCCAGCGGTGGGAGGGGCAATCAGCCCCAGCATTTT; CDR3aa: CASSIPSGGRGNQPQHF
j_gene: TRBJ1-5; d_gene: NA; v_gene: TRBV6-1; len: 13; abundance: NA; CDR3nt: TGTGCCAGCAGACCGAGCGGTGGTCAGCCCCAGCATTTT; CDR3aa: CASRPSGGQPQHF
j_gene: TRBJ2-1; d_gene: TRBD1; v_gene: TRBV4-1; len: 18; abundance: few; CDR3nt: TGCGCCAGCAGCCTCGTAATTACAGGGGGCAGCTCCTACAATGAGCAGTTCTTC; CDR3aa: CASSLVITGGSSYNEQFF
j_gene: TRBJ2-1; d_gene: NA; v_gene: TRBV6-1; len: 14; abundance: NA; CDR3nt: TGTGCCAGCAGTGGGCAGGTCTCCTACAATGAGCAGTTCTTC; CDR3aa: CASSGQVSYNEQFF
j_gene: TRBJ2-5; d_gene: NA; v_gene: TRBV20-1; len: 11; abundance: few; CDR3nt: TGCAGTGCTAGTAGCCAAGAGACCCAGTACTTC; CDR3aa: CSASSQETQYF
j_gene: TRBJ2-5; d_gene: NA; v_gene: TRBV7-3; len: 15; abundance: NA; CDR3nt: TGTGCCAGCAGCTTAGGCTACGGGAGTCAAGAGACCCAGTACTTC; CDR3aa: CASSLGYGSQETQYF
j_gene: TRBJ2-2; d_gene: NA; v_gene: TRBV30; len: 12; abundance: NA; CDR3nt: TGTGCCTGGGCCAGGGGTGCCGGGGAGCTGTTTTTT; CDR3aa: CAWARGAGELFF